The rows below give T cell receptor beta chains drawn from one sample of a study of neoadjuvant anti-PD-1 for oral cavity cancer. Profiling relied on immunoSEQ multiplex PCR, and the TCRdb table lists in-frame clones only, not all of them. The sample records some 17,000 clones, 50% to 70% being singletons. Sequenced material: PBMCs, taken before nivolumab (anti-PD-1) treatment. These receptors were collected from a person aged 35-79 years with oral cavity squamous cell carcinoma. Both conserved end residues are part of each CDR3. D genes are given only for firm matches. Clone size is stated in some rows and not others, as once, few, many or a class when expanded.

TRBV9	NA	TRBD2	TRBJ2-1	TGTGCCAGCAGCGTCTCTAGCGGCATCTCCTACAATGAGCAGTTCTTC	CASSVSSGISYNEQFF
TRBV7-9	few	NA	TRBJ2-7	TGTGCCAGCAGCTTAGACCGGGACATCTACGAGCAGTACTTC	CASSLDRDIYEQYF
TRBV6-5	few	NA	TRBJ2-7	TGTGCCAGCAGTGCCGGAGGGGTAGGCGCCTACGAGCAGTACTTC	CASSAGGVGAYEQYF
TRBV6-1	NA	TRBD2	TRBJ2-7	TGCGCGTCGGGGACTAGCGGATCCTACGAGCAGTACTTC	CASGTSGSYEQYF
TRBV5-8	NA	TRBD1	TRBJ1-2	TGTGCCAGCGGACAGGCAGGAGGGTATGGCTACACCTTC	CASGQAGGYGYTF
TRBV5-6	NA	NA	TRBJ2-7	TGTGCCAGCAGCCTGGTAGGGCTATACGAGCAGTACTTC	CASSLVGLYEQYF
TRBV19	few	NA	TRBJ1-2	TGTGCCAGTAGTATAGCGGGGGCTGGCTACACCTTC	CASSIAGAGYTF
TRBV6-1	NA	NA	TRBJ2-3	TGTGCTGCGGAGGGAGCCCCCACAGATACGCAGTATTTT	CAAEGAPTDTQYF
TRBV29-1	NA	NA	TRBJ2-2	TGCAGCGTTGTCCCAAACACCGGGGAGCTGTTTTTT	CSVVPNTGELFF
TRBV2	NA	TRBD1	TRBJ1-2	TGTGCCAGCAGTGAACAAGGGGGCGACTATGGCTACACCTTC	CASSEQGGDYGYTF
TRBV6-6	once	TRBD2	TRBJ2-5	TGTGCCAGCAGTCTCGGGAGGGCCGTCCTTGCAGAGACCCAGTACTTC	CASSLGRAVLAETQYF
TRBV5-1	NA	TRBD1	TRBJ2-5	TGCGCCAGCACCCCGGGAGGGACAGGGGGAAAAGAGACCCAGTACTTC	CASTPGGTGGKETQYF
TRBV5-4	NA	NA	TRBJ2-2	TGTGCCAGCAGCTTGGCGGGACCGAACACCGGGGAGCTGTTTTTT	CASSLAGPNTGELFF
TRBV7-3	NA	NA	TRBJ2-1	TGTGCCAGCAGCTTAACGGGGTATATCGATGAGCAGTTCTTC	CASSLTGYIDEQFF